These 19 T cell receptor beta chains originate from one sample sequenced in a study of blood T cell repertoires in COVID-19 (TCRdb year 2020). Library generation was performed with the immunoSEQ multiplex PCR assay. In TCRdb, the immuneACCESS table is reduced to in-frame sequences with V and J assigned. These tables do not hold every clone; where another copy was compared, an unresolved V gene accounts for under half, and the others remain unexplained. A total of some 120,000 clones appear in this sample, approximately 85% of them only once. In total, the top ten clones hold 7% to 9.5% of the sample. Source material: peripheral blood. Receptors originate from a man aged 70-80 years with acute or convalescent COVID-19.

The chain is built from TRBV5-1 and TRBJ1-1, with 8 nucleotides matching TRBD1. V shed 4 bases and J 0 bases; nucleotides not matched to a gene: 11. The V gene's germline CDR1 is SGHRS and CDR2 YFSETQ. The CDR3 is made up of 17 amino acids. The DNA of the CDR3 is TGCGCCAGCAGCCCGGAACGACAGGGGTCGGTGAACACTGAAGCTTTCTTT. Translating gives CASSPERQGSVNTEAFF.

The chain is built from TRBV5-1 and TRBJ2-5; 9 bases match TRBD1. The CDR3 is 14 amino acids. V shed 2 bases, J shed 5 bases, and the junction held 4 bases outside the gene matches. Germline V gene sequence: CDR1 SGHRS, CDR2 YFSETQ. The CDR3 DNA sequence: TGCGCCAGCAGCTTTGGGACAGGGAGGGAGACCCAGTACTTC. Translated: CASSFGTGRETQYF.

This clone came up a few times. The chain employs TRBV28 and TRBJ1-2; 9 bases map to TRBD1. The trim removed 4 bases at V and 6 bases at J, leaving 3 bases unmatched. Germline V gene sequence: CDR1 MDHEN, CDR2 SYDVKM. The CDR3 is 13 residues long. Here the CDR3 reads CASSYRDRDGYTF. The CDR3 DNA sequence: TGTGCCAGCAGTTACCGGGACAGGGATGGCTACACCTTC.

The rearrangement links TRBV10-3 to TRBJ2-6, with 12 positions matching TRBD2. V was clipped by 10 bases and J by 1 base; unmatched bases: 5. In germline, CDR1 is ENHRY, CDR2 SYGVKD. This CDR3 is built from 16 residues. The CDR3 DNA reads as TGTGCCACCTCTGGACTAGCGGGATCTGGGGCCAACGTCCTGACTTTC. It codes for CATSGLAGSGANVLTF.

V and J are TRBV30 and TRBJ2-3; 7 nucleotides line up with TRBD1. The V segment lost 3 bases and the J segment 4 bases; nucleotides outside the gene matches: 13. This CDR3 is built from 16 residues. Per the germline V gene, CDR1 is GTSNPN and CDR2 is SVGIG (reference sequence). In DNA, the CDR3 is TGTGCCTGGAGGTTCTATAGGGGACAGCTCGCAGATACGCAGTATTTT. It yields the protein CAWRFYRGQLADTQYF.

This chain links TRBV21-1 with TRBJ1-6. TRBV21-1 corresponds to a pseudogene. The CDR3 is made up of 17 amino acids. Written as DNA, the CDR3 is TGTGCCAGCAGCAATTGTCTGGGAGGTTTCTATAATTCACCCCTCCACTTT. It encodes CASSNCLGGFYNSPLHF.

This clone was seen only once. V and J are TRBV18 and TRBJ1-5; D ambiguous. V lost 3 bases and J 4 bases, leaving 7 bases between the germline ends. CDR1 is KGHSH, CDR2 LQKENI, per germline. The CDR3 has 13 residues. The CDR3 here is CASSPSGNQPQHF. CDR3 nucleotides: TGTGCCAGCTCACCGTCCGGGAATCAGCCCCAGCATTTT.

This clone showed up just a few times. The V gene is TRBV9, the J gene TRBJ1-1; D is undetermined. Germline CDR1 is SGDLS and CDR2 is YYNGEE. Trimming left V 0 bases short and J 7 bases short, with 10 bases between. The CDR3 has 13 amino acids. In DNA, the CDR3 is TGTGCCAGCAGCGTAGCATACCGGGGTGAAGCTTTCTTT. This sequence encodes CASSVAYRGEAFF.

This clone occurred a few times. The chain joins TRBV10-3 to TRBJ2-7; D unresolved. The V end was cut by 6 bases, the J end by 3 bases, with 15 bases between. Germline values: CDR1 ENHRY, CDR2 SYGVKD. The CDR3 length is 14 residues. CDR3 in amino acids: CAIRRDTFSYEQYF. For the CDR3, the DNA is TGTGCCATCAGGAGAGACACTTTCAGCTACGAGCAGTACTTC.

Worth noting for this clone: Other nucleotide sequences from this sample produce the same CDR3. The chain joins TRBV5-1 to TRBJ1-6; TRBD1 agrees at 7 bases. Unmatched junction bases numbered 11, after V lost 4 bases and J lost 7 bases. Germline CDR1 SGHRS, CDR2 YFSETQ. This CDR3 spans 16 amino acids. The CDR3 sequence is CASSARGRGANSPLHF. In DNA, the CDR3 is TGCGCCAGCAGCGCGAGGGGGCGGGGGGCAAATTCACCCCTCCACTTT.

This chain uses TRBV10-1 with TRBJ2-2; 8 bases are a match to TRBD2. J gave up 7 bases and V 5 bases, and 6 bases lay outside the gene matches. CDR3 length: 14 residues. From germline, CDR1 is WNHNN and CDR2 SYGVQD (reference sequence). CDR3 in DNA: TGCGCCAGCAGTCGAAGCGGGAGAGGCGGGGAGCTGTTTTTT. The encoded protein is CASSRSGRGGELFF.

This clone was found once. This chain joins TRBV5-1 and TRBJ1-2, with TRBD1 matching over 10 bases. V lost 6 bases and J lost 4; bases outside the gene matches: 9. Germline V gene lookup returns CDR1 SGHRS and CDR2 YFSETQ. CDR3 length: 15 residues. The CDR3 region has the DNA TGCGCCAGCAAGACCGGACAGGGGGGCGGCTATGGCTACACCTTC. This codes for CASKTGQGGGYGYTF.

The chain links TRBV27 to TRBJ2-7, with 9 positions matching TRBD1. CDR1 is MNHEY and CDR2 is SMNVEV in the germline V gene (reference sequence). CDR3 size: 14 residues. J lost 4 bases, V lost 5 bases, and 6 bases had no gene match. The CDR3 region is CASSRRDREYEQYF. In DNA form, the CDR3 reads TGTGCCAGCAGTCGTCGGGACAGGGAGTACGAGCAGTACTTC.

The rearrangement joins TRBV3-1 (or the pseudogene TRBV3-2) to TRBJ2-3; 7 bases fit TRBD2. Per germline, CDR1 LGHDT and CDR2 YNNKEL (reference sequence). CDR3 length: 15 residues. Trimming at V came to 7 bases and at J to 7 bases, leaving 14 bases not matched to a gene. The CDR3 DNA follows: TGTGCCAGCACCCCCTCGCTAGCGGCCACGAATACGCAGTATTTT. Protein sequence: CASTPSLAATNTQYF.

The genes are TRBV19 and TRBJ1-3; D remains ambiguous. Germline CDR1 is LNHDA and CDR2 is SQIVND (reference sequence). The CDR3 sequence is 13 residues long. V lost 8 bases, J lost 0 bases, and 8 bases lay in between. CDR3 loop: CASDGSSGNTIYF. CDR3 DNA sequence: TGTGCCAGTGACGGGTCCTCTGGAAACACCATATATTTT. Based on the CDR3 plus reference TRBV19 and TRBJ1-3, the full variable domain is DGGITQSPKYLFRKEGQNVTLSCEQNLNHDAMYWYRQDPGQGLRLIYYSQIVNDFQKGDIAEGYSVSREKKESFPLTVTSAQKNPTAFYLCASDGSSGNTIYFGEGSWLTVV.

V is TRBV11-2 and J is TRBJ2-7; D remains ambiguous. CDR3 length equals 11 residues. Trimming took 3 bases from V and 4 from J, leaving 4 bases between them. Per the germline V gene, CDR1 is SGHAT and CDR2 is FQNNGV. CDR3 bases: TGTGCCAGCAGCTTTTCTTACGAGCAGTACTTC. Its protein product is CASSFSYEQYF.

The chain combines TRBV28 with TRBJ2-1; TRBD2 is a possible D gene (6 bases). The CDR3 has 11 amino acids. Trimming took 7 bases from V and 12 from J, leaving 13 bases between them. Germline loops: CDR1 MDHEN, CDR2 SYDVKM. CDR3 sequence: CASNSGRGQFF. The CDR3 DNA reads as TGTGCCAGCAACTCCGGGAGAGGGCAGTTCTTC. The entire variable domain, with the rest obtained from reference TRBV28 and TRBJ2-1, is as follows: DVKVTQSSRYLVKRTGEKVFLECVQDMDHENMFWYRQDPGLGLRLIYFSYDVKMKEKGDIPEGYSVSREKKERFSLILESASTNQTSMYLCASNSGRGQFFGPGTRLTVL.

The rearrangement links TRBV19 to TRBJ1-5, with D perhaps TRBD1 (5 bases). V was cut by 8 bases and J by 3 bases, with 17 bases left in between. The CDR3 covers 15 residues. Looked up from germline, CDR1 is LNHDA and CDR2 is SQIVND (reference sequence). The CDR3 region has the DNA TGTGCCAGTGGCGGAGACAGCTACTCCAATCAGCCCCAGCATTTT. It codes for CASGGDSYSNQPQHF.

This chain links TRBV11-3 with TRBJ2-1, with TRBD1 matching 8 bases. CDR3 length equals 15 residues. Trimming took 3 bases from V and 10 from J; bases not matched to a gene: 11. Germline CDR1 and CDR2: SGHNT and YENEEA. The CDR3, as DNA: TGTGCCAGCAGCTTCTCCGGACAGGGTGGAGGGGAGCAGTTCTTC. The encoded protein is CASSFSGQGGGEQFF.